Detailed here is one T cell receptor beta chain. The table lists this clonotype with many counts. Its antigen is currently not known. No per-base quality is available; no much larger clone lies one base away. Library prep was done by RACE. Reads for this sample came from a NextSeq 500. Library preparation attached unique molecular identifiers to individual cDNA molecules for quantitative, reproducible TCR counting. For every blood RNA sample, sequencing covered both the TCR alpha and TCR beta chains. Per the original workflow: Samples had a median of 95,638 TCRs, with a range from about 20,000 to 690,600. The Decombinator software suite was used to annotate the V, J and CDR3 of the TCR reads. Every sample was subsampled to the same number of TCRs (28,000) for the PS versus PT1 abundance plots. Expanded TCRs were defined as absent before sensitization and observed at least eight times at the 2-week time point. TCRdb redid the processing of the public reads, applying fastp at Q25 and MiXCR, and retained in-frame beta chains. Records with the same CDR3 protein are collapsed into one entry carrying the most frequent genes and DNA. The V and J calls follow TCRdb's processing rather than the paper's. For this sample there are more than 80,000 distinct CDR3 sequences; roughly 7.2% appear just once. Clones ranked in the top ten supply roughly 1.6% of the sample.

The sample's time point label, in plain terms: patch test 1, 2 weeks after DPC sensitization. The meaning of the sample's treatment or condition label: therapeutic diphenylcyclopropenone sensitization with weekly scalp DPC. Blood at each patch-test visit was drawn before the patch test was applied. Patients were considered eligible if aged 18 to 70, diagnosed with alopecia and deemed suitable for DPC therapy, and patients were excluded if pregnant. Unfractionated whole blood was collected in Tempus Blood RNA tubes, and total RNA was extracted from that blood. The CDR3 contains 16 residues, cysteine and phenylalanine counted. Of the read, only the CDR3 DNA is kept; its 48 bases are in frame from base 1. The sample belongs to a study of human T cells and chemical hapten exposure (dated by TCRdb to the early 2020s). Looking at the study overall: For sensitization, 2% DPC in acetone was applied to an approximately 2 cm by approximately 2 cm area of upper inner arm skin. Patients additionally received weekly therapeutic DPC doses to the scalp throughout the approximately 22-week study period. Patch testing was performed on the upper back with Finn chambers containing 0.01% DPC, and the patch tests were scored after 6 days according to International Contact Dermatitis Research Group standards. The mostly female patient cohort included alopecia areata with under or over 50% scalp involvement, alopecia totalis and alopecia universalis. Libraries were pooled for sequencing, and per-sample TCR yields varied mainly because of small differences in library volumes within the pool. In alopecia patients, the study followed how the peripheral blood TCR repertoire changed in vivo over primary and secondary sensitization to diphenylcyclopropenone (DPC), a hapten. Blood was sampled from patients pre-sensitization (week 0) and at 2, 6 and about 24 weeks after DPC sensitization. For TCR sequencing, blood came from some 31 alopecia patients at anywhere from one to four time points (pre-sensitization, 2, 6 and 24 weeks).

What the work shows at the level of the full study, not this receptor alone: DPC sensitization did not change how many TCRs were above 1 in 1000 frequency, and no evidence was found of alterations in global repertoire structure. Significantly more large CDR3 similarity clusters were formed by expanded TCRs than by pre-sensitization or healthy control sets, consistent with antigen-driven responses. Repeated subsampling changed both the strength of the expansion versus patch-test correlation and the threshold at which the correlation became significant. Patch test score was positively correlated with the number of PT1 expanded TCRs, with significance at thresholds 8, 16 and 32 but not at 4. Because all patients had alopecia, a presumed autoimmune disease, the immune response of the patients might differ from that of healthy individuals.

The chain is made from TRBV21-1 and TRBJ2-3; the table's D gene call, TRBD1, was not cross checked with the DNA. TRBV21-1 is annotated as a pseudogene. This clonotype originated in a woman aged 25 to 45 with alopecia areata. Some clones in this sample may be carry-over from other donors' samples. The sample was whole blood, taken in connection with sensitization to the hapten diphenylcyclopropenone (DPC). The CDR3 protein: CASRALRGGATDTQYF. The DNA reads TGTGCCAGCCGGGCACTGCGCGGGGGGGCGACAGATACGCAGTATTTT.